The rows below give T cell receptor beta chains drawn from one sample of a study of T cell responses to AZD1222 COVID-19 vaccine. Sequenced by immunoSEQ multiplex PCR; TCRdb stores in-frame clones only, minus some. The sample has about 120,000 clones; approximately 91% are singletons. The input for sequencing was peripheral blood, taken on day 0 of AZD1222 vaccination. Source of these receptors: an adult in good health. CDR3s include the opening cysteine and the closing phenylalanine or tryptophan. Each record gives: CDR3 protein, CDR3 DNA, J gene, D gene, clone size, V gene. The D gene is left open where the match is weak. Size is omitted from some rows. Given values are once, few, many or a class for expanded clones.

CSAGQGTSQYF	TGCAGTGCGGGACAGGGTACGTCGCAGTACTTC	TRBJ2-7	TRBD1	once	TRBV20-1
CASRNGTETLDTQYF	TGTGCCAGCAGGAACGGGACAGAGACCCTCGATACACAGTATTTT	TRBJ2-3	TRBD1	.	TRBV5-6
CASSLDRVNQPQHF	TGTGCCAGCAGCCTAGACAGGGTCAATCAGCCCCAGCATTTT	TRBJ1-5	TRBD1	.	TRBV7-2
CASSFSRSPLHF	TGTGCCAGCAGTTTCAGTCGGTCACCCCTCCACTTT	TRBJ1-6	.	few	TRBV28
CASSLVDNQPQHF	TGTGCCAGCAGTTTGGTGGACAATCAGCCCCAGCATTTT	TRBJ1-5	.	.	TRBV12-3/TRBV12-4
CSASGEDTQYF	TGCAGTGCTAGCGGGGAGGATACGCAGTATTTT	TRBJ2-3	.	.	TRBV20-1
CASSPGTGNQPQHF	TGTGCCAGCAGCCCGGGGACAGGCAATCAGCCCCAGCATTTT	TRBJ1-5	TRBD1	once	TRBV5-8
CASSQRGTGNTIYF	TGTGCCAGCAGCCAACGGGGAACTGGAAACACCATATATTTT	TRBJ1-3	.	.	TRBV3-1/TRBV3-2
CASSRGSANTGELFF	TGTGCCAGCAGCCGAGGGAGTGCGAACACCGGGGAGCTGTTTTTT	TRBJ2-2	.	.	TRBV5-6
CASSAGRSYGYTF	TGTGCCAGCAGTGCAGGACGGAGCTATGGCTACACCTTC	TRBJ1-2	.	.	TRBV6-4
CASSFRGGREYF	TGTGCCAGCAGTTTTAGAGGCGGGAGGGAGTACTTC	TRBJ2-7	TRBD2	.	TRBV28
CASSYPRGGGNQPQHF	TGTGCCAGCAGTTACCCCCGAGGAGGAGGCAATCAGCCCCAGCATTTT	TRBJ1-5	.	.	TRBV6-2/TRBV6-3
CASSQGGRGNGYTF	TGTGCCAGCAGCCAAGGGGGGCGAGGGAATGGCTACACCTTC	TRBJ1-2	.	few	TRBV4-2
CACEPGGSYEQYF	TGTGCCTGCGAACCAGGGGGCTCCTACGAGCAGTACTTC	TRBJ2-7	TRBD1	once	TRBV30
CASSQDPTGFYGYTF	TGCGCCAGCAGCCAAGACCCGACAGGGTTCTATGGCTACACCTTC	TRBJ1-2	TRBD1	.	TRBV4-1
CASRFRGREWVCYEQFF	TGTGCAAGTCGCTTTAGGGGGCGGGAGTGGGTTTGTTATGAGCAGTTCTTC	TRBJ2-1	.	.	TRBV12-2
CASSGLGGGKTEAFF	TGTGCCAGCAGCGGGCTAGGGGGGGGTAAAACTGAAGCTTTCTTT	TRBJ1-1	.	.	TRBV6-5
CASSRSTDTQYF	TGTGCCAGCAGTCGAAGCACAGATACGCAGTATTTT	TRBJ2-3	.	.	TRBV12-3/TRBV12-4
CASSAGDRRGANVLTF	TGTGCCAGCAGCGCGGGGGACAGGCGGGGGGCCAACGTCCTGACTTTC	TRBJ2-6	.	.	TRBV5-6
CASSLPQGELFF	TGTGCCAGCAGCCTTCCTCAGGGGGAGCTGTTTTTT	TRBJ2-2	.	.	TRBV4-2
CASSLGRVSQETQYF	TGTGCCAGCAGCTTAGGCCGAGTGTCCCAAGAGACCCAGTACTTC	TRBJ2-5	.	once	TRBV7-8
CASSLPVDTKPLANYGYTF	TGTGCCAGCAGCTTACCAGTGGATACTAAGCCGTTAGCTAACTATGGCTACACCTTC	TRBJ1-2	.	few	TRBV7-9
CASSAWTGTSPLHF	TGTGCCAGCAGCGCCTGGACAGGTACTTCACCCCTCCACTTT	TRBJ1-6	TRBD1	.	TRBV27
CASSYPGSWALHF	TGTGCCAGCAGTTACCCCGGCAGTTGGGCCCTCCACTTT	TRBJ1-6	.	.	TRBV6-6
CASSPGQATYGYTF	TGTGCCAGCAGTCCTGGACAGGCTACCTATGGCTACACCTTC	TRBJ1-2	TRBD1	.	TRBV27
CSVRQGLTYEQYF	TGCAGCGTCCGCCAGGGATTAACCTACGAGCAGTACTTC	TRBJ2-7	.	.	TRBV29-1
CASSEGLVTEAFF	TGTGCCAGCAGTGAGGGGCTGGTCACTGAAGCTTTCTTT	TRBJ1-1	.	.	TRBV2